The present T cell receptor (beta chain) was sequenced within a study of molecular identifiers for immune sequencing clone quantification. TCRdb re-called the PCR reads with MiXCR, one entry per CDR3 protein. The sample records around 460,000 distinct CDR3 sequences, over 20% being singletons. Overall study findings and caveats: Barcode-sharing identical TCR molecules could underestimate highly expanded clone sizes.

This clonotype was recorded at least ten times. The antigen remains unidentified. The CDR3 spans 15 residues. With 3 bases clipped from V and 3 bases from J, the junction kept 4 bases outside the gene matches. This TCR was recovered from a human donor in good health. Some libraries in this study had Jurkat cell RNA spiked in. This rearrangement joins TRBV12-3 or TRBV12-4 to TRBJ1-5; 8 nucleotides agree with TRBD1. Sequenced: naive CD8+ T cells from blood, with Jurkat cell RNA spiked in. Regarding subset: FACS-sorted CD8+CD4-CCR7+CD45RA+ naive T cells. The CDR3 protein is CASSFGQGINQPQHF. CDR3 DNA sequence: TGTGCCAGCAGTTTTGGACAGGGCATCAATCAGCCCCAGCATTTT.